This T cell receptor beta chain stems from a study of shared clonotypes between healthy human individuals. Study background: Researchers assigned three CD4 naive, three CD4 memory, two CD8 naive and one CD8 memory plate to each donor.

Naive CD4+ cells were CD45RA-selected; the remaining cells were memory. Investigators spread the genomic DNA of each subset evenly over several immunoSEQ plates. Sequencing was performed with immunoSEQ multiplex PCR; in TCRdb, only in-frame clones are kept and a portion is missing. There are about 2,500,000 clones in the sample; approximately 94% occur only once, and around 0.15% lies in the top ten. The CDR3 extends over 18 amino acids. Germline CDR1 and CDR2: SGHRS and YFSETQ. J gave up 3 bases and V 1 base, and 12 bases lay outside the gene matches. This receptor was taken from a man in his late teens or twenties in good health. Source material: naive CD4+ T cells sorted from blood. Subset meaning: CD45RA+ positively selected. The chain uses TRBV5-1 and TRBJ2-1; 8 bases are a match to TRBD2. CDR3 sequence: CASSLYSLASGFYNEQFF. As DNA, the CDR3 is TGCGCCAGCAGCTTGTACTCCCTGGCTAGCGGGTTCTACAATGAGCAGTTCTTC.